The TCR beta chain under discussion was sequenced for a study of T-cell memory formation after mild COVID-19. This clonotype was detected only a few times. TCRdb re-derived calls from the 5' RACE reads in MiXCR, one entry per CDR3 protein. The sample consists of roughly 130,000 distinct CDR3 sequences, 5% to 6.5% of them appearing once. The junction had 3 bases not matched to a gene; V was cut back by 2 bases and J by 8 bases. This CDR3 is 15 amino acids long. CDR1 is KGHSH and CDR2 is LQKENI in the germline V gene. The sequenced sample was PBMCs or a T cell subset sorted from them (not recorded which). The V gene is TRBV18, the J gene TRBJ1-4, with 12 positions matching TRBD1. The sequence came from an adult woman who had mild COVID-19 (a few samples of this study predate the infection). Cell type and time point are not known. The CDR3 loop reads CASSPSGTGGEKLFF. CDR3 sequence (DNA): TGTGCCAGCTCACCATCCGGGACAGGGGGCGAAAAACTGTTTTTT.